This paragraph covers one TCR beta chain sequence. Indicated time point: peripheral blood 6 weeks after treatment start. Pretreatment and on-treatment blood mononuclear cell samples were taken, totaling between 1 and 8 time points per patient. The method was immunoSEQ multiplex PCR; TCRdb's version includes in-frame clones alone and lacks a portion of them. The table includes some 110,000 clones, roughly 90% detected once. The data originate from a study of PD-L1 blockade in urothelial cancer. Overall study: Beginning in about 2014, patients received atezolizumab, given as 1,200 mg intravenously every 3 weeks. Analysis of the blood was performed 3 weeks (second dose) and 6 weeks after treatment start.

The CDR3 is 15 residues long. V lost 1 base and J lost 1; bases outside the gene matches: 3. Germline V lookup: CDR1 MNHEY, CDR2 SMNVEV (reference sequence). This clonotype was obtained from a man in his fifties or sixties with urothelial cancer. The material was PBMCs, obtained around atezolizumab (anti-PD-L1) treatment. This chain joins TRBV27 and TRBJ2-7, with 8 bases lining up with TRBD1. CDR3 coding DNA: TGTGCCAGCAGTTTATACCGGGACAGGTCCTACGAGCAGTACTTC. This gives the protein CASSLYRDRSYEQYF.